This T cell receptor (beta chain) was found in a study of blood T cell repertoires in COVID-19. Sequenced by immunoSEQ multiplex PCR; TCRdb stores in-frame clones only, minus some. The sample shows 40,000 to 50,000 clones, approximately 80% of them seen only once. V lost 3 bases to trimming and J lost 8 bases, with 8 bases between them. The CDR3 runs 12 residues. The genes are TRBV12-3 or TRBV12-4 and TRBJ1-3; D call uncertain. Specimen: peripheral blood. The origin of this receptor is a woman over 75 with acute or convalescent COVID-19. The DNA for the CDR3 is TGTGCCAGCAGTTTTGCTCACTACACCATATATTTT. It specifies CASSFAHYTIYF.